The rows below give T cell receptor beta chains drawn from one sample of a study of blood T cell repertoires in COVID-19. TCRdb keeps only in-frame clones here, not all; method: immunoSEQ multiplex PCR. Of about 140,000 clones in the sample, 84% were seen once. Sequencing was done on a sample of peripheral blood. These receptors were obtained from a human donor in a cohort sampled during active COVID-19. CDR3s include the opening cysteine and the closing phenylalanine or tryptophan. A D gene is named only where the DNA matches it firmly. Expanded clones get a size class; other rows say once, few or many, or leave the size out.

TRBV2,TRBD1,NA,TRBJ1-6,TGTGCCAGCAGAGAACAGGGGGCGTCCAATTCACCCCTCCACTTT,CASREQGASNSPLHF
TRBV7-9,TRBD2,NA,TRBJ2-7,TGTGCCAGCAGCCCGGGGTCGGGAGGAAGGTACTTC,CASSPGSGGRYF
TRBV14,NA,NA,TRBJ2-1,TGTGCCAGCAGCCAGATCGGGGGAGGAATTTACAATGAGCAGTTCTTC,CASSQIGGGIYNEQFF
TRBV7-2,TRBD1,NA,TRBJ1-2,TGTGCCAGCAGCTTAGGACAGGGGGTCTGGTATGGCTACACCTTC,CASSLGQGVWYGYTF
TRBV5-5,NA,NA,TRBJ1-3,TGTGCCAGCAGCTTGTGGGGGACTATAGACACCATATATTTT,CASSLWGTIDTIYF
TRBV30,NA,NA,TRBJ1-4,TGTGCCTGGGGGCGGTTTGAAAAACTGTTTTTT,CAWGRFEKLFF
TRBV28,NA,NA,TRBJ1-3,TGTGCCAGCAAGGGAGACGGAAACACCATATATTTT,CASKGDGNTIYF
TRBV29-1,TRBD2,NA,TRBJ2-1,TGCAGCGTCACCAGGCGTACTAGCGGAAACTCCTACAATGAGCAGTTCTTC,CSVTRRTSGNSYNEQFF
TRBV20-1,NA,once,TRBJ1-5,TGCAGTGCTAGTGGGACATCCAATCAGCCCCAGCATTTT,CSASGTSNQPQHF
TRBV6-5,TRBD1,few,TRBJ1-1,TGTGCCAGCAGTTGGAGACAGGGGCTCTCTGAAGCTTTCTTT,CASSWRQGLSEAFF
TRBV29-1,NA,NA,TRBJ2-1,TGCAGCGTGGCCGGAGAGTCGAGCTCCTACAATGAGCAGTTCTTC,CSVAGESSSYNEQFF
TRBV5-6,NA,NA,TRBJ1-2,TGTGCCAGCAGCTTGGGGACTAATATGGGGTATGGCTACACCTTC,CASSLGTNMGYGYTF
TRBV5-1,TRBD1,NA,TRBJ2-7,TGCGCCAGCAGCGTCGGACAGGGGGCCTACGAGCAGTACTTC,CASSVGQGAYEQYF
TRBV6-6,TRBD1,NA,TRBJ1-2,TGTGCCAGCAGTTATGGACAGGGTGCGAACTATGGCTACACCTTC,CASSYGQGANYGYTF
TRBV5-5,NA,NA,TRBJ1-2,TGTGCCAGCAGCTTGGTCGTCGCCCTAAACTATGGCTACACCTTC,CASSLVVALNYGYTF
TRBV2,NA,NA,TRBJ2-1,TGTGCCAGCAGTGCGGGGCGGGGCTCCTACAATGAGCAGTTCTTC,CASSAGRGSYNEQFF
TRBV6-1,TRBD2,NA,TRBJ2-1,TGTGCCAGCAGTGGCCAACTAGCGGGGGGGTACAATGAGCAGTTCTTC,CASSGQLAGGYNEQFF
TRBV5-1,NA,NA,TRBJ2-7,TGCGCCAGCAGCTTGGGAGGGCTCGCCTACGAGCAGTACTTC,CASSLGGLAYEQYF
TRBV11-1,NA,NA,TRBJ2-1,TGTGCCAGCAGCCCCTCCTGGGGGGGCGAGGGTGAGCAGTTCTTC,CASSPSWGGEGEQFF
TRBV5-1,NA,NA,TRBJ2-3,TGCGCCAGCAGCCCCTCCCAGGGAGATACGCAGTATTTT,CASSPSQGDTQYF
TRBV5-4,TRBD1,NA,TRBJ1-1,TGTGCCAGCAGCCCAAACCCCTACAGGGGGCACACTGAAGCTTTCTTT,CASSPNPYRGHTEAFF
TRBV6-5,NA,NA,TRBJ1-2,TGTGCCAGTCGAAGGATGGGAGACTATGGCTACACCTTC,CASRRMGDYGYTF